The rows below give T cell receptor beta chains drawn from one sample of a study of blood T cell repertoires in COVID-19. Assay: immunoSEQ multiplex PCR; the TCRdb copy retains only in-frame clones and omits some. Here the sample spans roughly 200,000 clones, about 88% being singletons. The sample taken for sequencing was peripheral blood. The receptors were sampled from a woman aged 40-49 years who had recovered from COVID-19. The CDR3 runs from the conserved cysteine through the conserved F or W. The D gene is left open where the match is weak. Clone size, where shown, is once, few, many, or a class for clones that have expanded.

j_call | cdr3_length | clone_size | v_call | d_call | cdr3_aa | cdr3_nt
TRBJ2-3 | 13 | - | TRBV29-1 | - | CSVGGPTGNTQYF | TGCAGCGTTGGGGGGCCCACAGGGAATACGCAGTATTTT
TRBJ2-7 | 16 | - | TRBV28 | TRBD1 | CASSFTLQGWSYEQYF | TGTGCCAGCAGTTTTACCCTACAGGGGTGGTCCTACGAGCAGTACTTC
TRBJ1-6 | 15 | - | TRBV28 | - | CASRPSSLDSSPLHF | TGTGCCAGCAGGCCCTCTAGCTTGGATTCTTCACCCCTCCACTTT
TRBJ2-1 | 15 | - | TRBV18 | TRBD1 | CASSLGTDSYNEQFF | TGTGCCAGCTCACTTGGGACAGATTCTTACAATGAGCAGTTCTTC
TRBJ1-1 | 13 | - | TRBV5-4 | TRBD1 | CASSWDRGTEAFF | TGTGCCAGCAGCTGGGACAGGGGGACTGAAGCTTTCTTT
TRBJ2-2 | 15 | - | TRBV9 | - | CASSAPGQGPGELFF | TGTGCCAGCAGCGCACCGGGACAAGGGCCCGGGGAGCTGTTTTTT
TRBJ2-7 | 14 | once | TRBV6-6 | - | CASSRGRGHYEQYF | TGTGCCAGCAGTCGGGGAAGGGGTCACTACGAGCAGTACTTC
TRBJ2-7 | 13 | - | TRBV2 | - | CASSVGTLAEQYF | TGTGCCAGCAGCGTGGGGACTTTGGCCGAGCAGTACTTC
TRBJ2-1 | 15 | - | TRBV28 | TRBD2 | CASSFLAASYNEQFF | TGTGCCAGCAGCTTTCTAGCGGCCTCCTACAATGAGCAGTTCTTC
TRBJ2-2 | 16 | once | TRBV30 | TRBD2 | CAWGPGGGGNTGELFF | TGTGCCTGGGGTCCCGGCGGCGGGGGAAACACCGGGGAGCTGTTTTTT
TRBJ2-2 | 15 | - | TRBV30 | TRBD2 | CAWSRGSLNTGELFF | TGTGCCTGGAGTCGCGGGAGTCTAAACACCGGGGAGCTGTTTTTT
TRBJ1-3 | 18 | - | TRBV9 | TRBD1 | CASSVAPGQERIGNTIYF | TGTGCCAGCAGCGTAGCGCCGGGACAGGAGAGGATTGGAAACACCATATATTTT
TRBJ2-3 | 18 | once | TRBV4-3 | TRBD2 | CASSQLSRASGSTDTQYF | TGCGCCAGCAGCCAACTATCCCGGGCTAGCGGGAGCACAGATACGCAGTATTTT
TRBJ1-2 | 14 | - | TRBV29-1 | TRBD1 | CSVNLRQGYYGYTF | TGCAGCGTTAATCTGAGACAGGGGTACTATGGCTACACCTTC
TRBJ2-5 | 16 | - | TRBV9 | TRBD2 | CASSVGGSGSEETQYF | TGTGCCAGCAGCGTAGGCGGTAGCGGGAGTGAAGAGACCCAGTACTTC
TRBJ1-2 | 15 | once | TRBV18 | TRBD1 | CASSPGQGPQRGYTF | TGTGCCAGCTCACCGGGACAGGGGCCACAGCGTGGCTACACCTTC
TRBJ2-1 | 15 | - | TRBV6-5 | - | CASSPRTASYNEQFF | TGTGCCAGCAGCCCAAGGACAGCCTCCTACAATGAGCAGTTCTTC
TRBJ2-1 | 16 | once | TRBV9 | TRBD1 | CASSPRGQGGGNEQFF | TGTGCCAGCAGCCCGAGGGGACAGGGCGGGGGCAATGAGCAGTTCTTC
TRBJ2-7 | 12 | - | TRBV12-3/TRBV12-4 | TRBD1 | CASSWTGGEQYF | TGTGCCAGCAGTTGGACAGGGGGCGAGCAGTACTTC
TRBJ2-1 | 14 | - | TRBV24-1 | - | CATSDSLPDNEQFF | TGTGCCACCAGTGATTCCCTCCCCGACAATGAGCAGTTCTTC
TRBJ2-1 | 19 | - | TRBV15 | TRBD2 | CATSRGPAGVSRAYNEQFF | TGTGCCACCAGCAGAGGGCCAGCGGGAGTCTCAAGGGCCTACAATGAGCAGTTCTTC
TRBJ2-3 | 12 | - | TRBV30 | - | CAWSVLTDTQYF | TGTGCCTGGAGTGTACTAACAGATACGCAGTATTTT
TRBJ1-1 | 14 | - | TRBV2 | - | CASRRPYRDREAFF | TGTGCCAGCAGACGACCCTACAGGGATAGGGAAGCTTTCTTT
TRBJ2-7 | 15 | - | TRBV30 | TRBD1 | CAWSTGRTGSYEQYF | TGTGCCTGGAGTACCGGCCGGACAGGGTCCTACGAGCAGTACTTC
TRBJ2-3 | 16 | - | TRBV5-1 | TRBD2 | CASSLTASGTGDTQYF | TGCGCCAGCAGCTTGACGGCTAGCGGGACGGGAGATACGCAGTATTTT
TRBJ2-5 | 16 | - | TRBV7-8 | - | CASSLEIWQGTETQYF | TGTGCCAGCAGCTTAGAGATCTGGCAGGGGACAGAGACCCAGTACTTC
TRBJ1-2 | 12 | few | TRBV7-9 | - | CASSLDLRGYTF | TGTGCCAGCAGCTTAGATTTGAGGGGCTACACCTTC
TRBJ1-6 | 14 | - | TRBV5-1 | - | CASSLGQPNSPLHF | TGCGCCAGCAGCTTGGGACAGCCGAATTCACCCCTCCACTTT
TRBJ2-2 | 15 | few | TRBV9 | TRBD1 | CASSVENRGDGELFF | TGTGCCAGCAGCGTAGAGAACAGGGGAGACGGGGAGCTGTTTTTT
TRBJ1-1 | 13 | - | TRBV20-1 | - | CSASGGQNTEAFF | TGCAGTGCTAGTGGGGGACAGAACACTGAAGCTTTCTTT
TRBJ2-7 | 15 | - | TRBV19 | TRBD1 | CASSMGTGGTYEQYF | TGTGCCAGTAGTATGGGGACAGGTGGCACCTACGAGCAGTACTTC
TRBJ2-7 | 13 | - | TRBV7-8 | - | CASSLLEGYEQYF | TGTGCCAGCAGCTTACTGGAGGGGTACGAGCAGTACTTC
TRBJ2-7 | 14 | - | TRBV5-1 | TRBD1 | CASSLYQGADEQYF | TGCGCCAGCAGCTTGTACCAGGGGGCCGACGAGCAGTACTTC
TRBJ1-2 | 16 | - | TRBV28 | TRBD1 | CASSPLSGTGDYGYTF | TGTGCCAGCAGTCCTCTATCCGGGACAGGGGACTATGGCTACACCTTC
TRBJ1-6 | 15 | - | TRBV6-5 | - | CASSYSSGNGRPLHF | TGTGCCAGCAGTTACTCGAGTGGGAACGGGAGGCCCCTCCACTTT
TRBJ2-1 | 15 | - | TRBV2 | TRBD1 | CASSSDRGRGNEQFF | TGTGCCAGCAGTTCAGACAGGGGGCGCGGCAATGAGCAGTTCTTC
TRBJ1-5 | 15 | - | TRBV2 | - | CASSESAGFNQPQHF | TGTGCCAGCAGTGAAAGTGCCGGTTTCAATCAGCCCCAGCATTTT
TRBJ1-2 | 13 | - | TRBV7-9 | TRBD1 | CASSPQGDYGYTF | TGTGCCAGCAGCCCACAGGGGGACTATGGCTACACCTTC
TRBJ1-3 | 15 | - | TRBV5-6 | - | CASSFTGPAGNTIYF | TGTGCCAGCAGCTTTACAGGTCCCGCTGGAAACACCATATATTTT
TRBJ2-1 | 14 | few | TRBV7-2 | - | CASSQTTIYNEQFF | TGTGCCAGCAGCCAGACGACAATATACAATGAGCAGTTCTTC
TRBJ1-1 | 13 | once | TRBV7-3 | - | CASSLDHYTEAFF | TGTGCCAGCAGCTTAGATCACTACACTGAAGCTTTCTTT
TRBJ2-1 | 14 | - | TRBV5-1 | TRBD1 | CASTRTGEWNEQFF | TGCGCCAGCACCCGGACAGGGGAGTGGAATGAGCAGTTCTTC
TRBJ1-2 | 16 | - | TRBV4-2 | TRBD1 | CASSQEVTGVYYGYTF | TGTGCCAGCAGCCAAGAGGTGACAGGGGTCTACTATGGCTACACCTTC
TRBJ1-6 | 16 | few | TRBV28 | - | CASSLPQGGYNSPLHF | TGTGCCAGCAGTCTACCACAGGGTGGATATAATTCACCCCTCCACTTT
TRBJ1-2 | 13 | - | TRBV5-1 | TRBD1 | CASSFTGEGGYTF | TGCGCCAGCAGCTTCACAGGGGAAGGCGGCTACACCTTC
TRBJ2-1 | 18 | - | TRBV11-3 | - | CASSLGRSGGGRGNEQFF | TGTGCCAGCAGCTTAGGACGTAGTGGGGGAGGCCGGGGGAATGAGCAGTTCTTC
TRBJ1-5 | 15 | - | TRBV19 | TRBD1 | CASSLWTGANQPQHF | TGTGCCAGTAGTCTCTGGACAGGGGCAAATCAGCCCCAGCATTTT
TRBJ1-2 | 17 | - | TRBV28 | - | CASSLPGDQGVSYGYTF | TGTGCCAGCAGTTTACCGGGCGACCAGGGTGTCAGCTATGGCTACACCTTC
TRBJ2-7 | 13 | - | TRBV19 | - | CATTEQGTYEQYF | TGTGCCACCACCGAACAGGGAACCTACGAGCAGTACTTC